The 15 T cell receptor beta chains reported below all come from one sample, sequenced in a study of blood T cell repertoires in COVID-19 (dated by TCRdb to the early 2020s). Libraries came from the immunoSEQ multiplex PCR assay. Held by TCRdb, this immuneACCESS table contains in-frame sequences only and omits some clones. Under half of the omission traces to an unresolved V gene where checked; the cause of the rest is unknown. In this sample the table shows roughly 180,000 clones, approximately 85% of which occur a single time. Of the sample, around 7% is held by the ten largest clones. The sequencing sample was made of peripheral blood. The receptors were gathered from a man older than 75 with COVID-19, enrolled during active disease.

The gene calls are TRBV3-1 (or the pseudogene TRBV3-2) and TRBJ2-5; 11 nucleotides match TRBD1. V shed 4 bases and J 5 bases; nucleotides not matched to a gene: 6. The CDR3 consists of 15 residues. Germline V gene sequence: CDR1 LGHDT, CDR2 YNNKEL (reference sequence). The DNA of the CDR3 is TGTGCCAGCAGCCTACGGACAGGGGGCTTGGAGACCCAGTACTTC. Translating it yields CASSLRTGGLETQYF.

The genes are TRBV6-5 and TRBJ1-5; possibly TRBD1 for D (6 bases). CDR3 length equals 13 residues. V was clipped by 8 bases and J by 2 bases, with 10 bases between them. CDR1 is MNHEY, CDR2 SVGAGI, per germline. The CDR3 DNA follows: TGTGCCAGCCGGGCAGGGGGCAATCAGCCCCAGCATTTT. It codes for CASRAGGNQPQHF.

The chain joins TRBV7-9 to TRBJ2-2; tentatively, D is TRBD2 (5 bases). Germline V gives CDR1 SEHNR, CDR2 FQNEAQ (reference sequence). Trimming took off 4 bases at V and 0 bases at J, with 9 bases between the two ends. The CDR3 has 15 amino acids. CDR3 sequence reads: CASSSPGTNTGELFF. The DNA for the CDR3 is TGTGCCAGCAGCTCCCCGGGGACGAACACCGGGGAGCTGTTTTTT.

The chain combines TRBV5-4 with TRBJ1-3; D might be TRBD1 (6 bases). This CDR3 spans 17 amino acids. V was shortened by 4 bases and J by 0 bases, with 17 bases between the two germline ends. The germline V gene encodes CDR1 SGHNT and CDR2 YYREEE (reference sequence). The CDR3 reads CASSPNRGTHSGNTIYF. For the CDR3, the DNA is TGTGCCAGCAGCCCAAATAGGGGGACCCACTCTGGAAACACCATATATTTT.

The sample holds a few counts of this clone. The V gene is TRBV19, the J gene TRBJ1-2; D possibly corresponds to TRBD1 (5 bases). V lost 6 bases and J lost 6, with 11 bases in between. This CDR3 has 12 residues. Germline CDR1 is LNHDA and CDR2 is SQIVND (reference sequence). The CDR3 DNA sequence: TGTGCCAGTAGCGGGGGACCAGATGGCTACACCTTC. This translates into CASSGGPDGYTF.

The V and J genes are TRBV7-2 and TRBJ1-1; TRBD1 is a possible D gene (6 bases). Looked up from germline, CDR1 is SGHTA and CDR2 is FQGNSA. Trimming removed 4 bases from V and 0 bases from J, with 12 bases in between. This CDR3 is built from 15 residues. The CDR3 bases are TGTGCCAGCAGCTCAAGGGCAGGGGTGAACACTGAAGCTTTCTTT. Translated, it gives CASSSRAGVNTEAFF.

This chain joins TRBV6-5 and TRBJ2-2; D gene unclear. The CDR3 has 13 amino acids. The V and J ends lost 5 bases and 4 bases respectively, with 8 bases between them. The germline CDR1 and CDR2 sequences are MNHEY and SVGAGI. The CDR3 nucleotides read TGTGCCAGCAGTATGTCGGGCACCGGGGAGCTGTTTTTT. It yields the protein CASSMSGTGELFF.

The V and J genes are TRBV15 and TRBJ2-5, with D maybe TRBD2 (6 bases). The CDR3 extends over 12 amino acids. The V gene's germline CDR1 is LNHNV and CDR2 YYDKDF (reference sequence). V was cut by 4 bases and J by 5 bases, with 8 bases left in between. The chain's CDR3 is CATSKGRETQYF. The CDR3 bases are TGTGCCACCAGCAAAGGGAGGGAGACCCAGTACTTC.

V usage is TRBV5-1 and J usage is TRBJ1-1, with D possibly TRBD1 on 6 matching bases. CDR1 and CDR2 (germline): SGHRS, YFSETQ. CDR3 length equals 15 residues. V lost 3 bases and J 0 bases, leaving 12 bases between the germline ends. CDR3 nucleotide sequence: TGCGCCAGCAGCTACACGGGACACTTGAACACTGAAGCTTTCTTT. It translates to CASSYTGHLNTEAFF.

For the CDR3, the DNA is TGTGCCAGCTCACACCAACAGGGGGGAATGGTGAACACTGAAGCTTTCTTT. Translated: CASSHQQGGMVNTEAFF. V and J are TRBV18 and TRBJ1-1; 8 nucleotides align to TRBD1. The CDR3 is 17 amino acids. Trimming took 4 bases from V and 0 from J; bases not matched to a gene: 10. The germline CDR1 and CDR2 sequences are KGHSH and LQKENI.

V gene TRBV7-2 combines with J gene TRBJ2-7; possible D gene TRBD1, 6 bases. This CDR3 comprises 13 residues. Germline V gene lookup returns CDR1 SGHTA and CDR2 FQGNSA. V lost 2 bases, J lost 5 bases, and 10 bases lay in between. This CDR3 reads CASSLNRDDEQYF. The CDR3 DNA is TGTGCCAGCAGCTTAAACAGGGACGACGAGCAGTACTTC. The full variable domain, completed using reference TRBV7-2 and TRBJ2-7, is GAGVSQSPSNKVTEKGKDVELRCDPISGHTALYWYRQSLGQGLEFLIYFQGNSAPDKSGLPSDRFSAERTGGSVSTLTIQRTQQEDSAVYLCASSLNRDDEQYFGPGTRLTVT.

This sequence joins TRBV24-1 and TRBJ1-5; TRBD1 is a possible D gene (6 bases). This CDR3 region has 15 residues. V gave up 1 base and J gave up 4 bases, with 10 bases separating them. In germline, CDR1 is KGHDR, CDR2 SFDVKD. This CDR3 is CATSDFGGVNQPQHF. The CDR3 DNA is TGTGCCACCAGTGATTTTGGGGGCGTTAATCAGCCCCAGCATTTT.

This chain connects TRBV7-8 to TRBJ1-3; D is perhaps TRBD1 (6 bases). The CDR3 spans 17 residues. Germline CDR1 and CDR2: SGHVS and FQNEAQ. V was clipped by 4 bases and J by 0 bases, with 16 bases between them. The chain's CDR3 is CASSSVSGQYSGNTIYF. The CDR3 coding sequence is TGTGCCAGCAGCTCCGTATCCGGACAGTACTCTGGAAACACCATATATTTT.

The gene calls are TRBV7-2 and TRBJ2-5; 11 nucleotides align to TRBD1. Germline trimming cut 1 base from V and 4 bases from J; bases unmatched to any gene: 5. Germline V gives CDR1 SGHTA, CDR2 FQGNSA. The CDR3 is made up of 16 amino acids. In DNA form, the CDR3 reads TGTGCCAGCAGCTTAGGGCGGACAGGGGGCGCAGAGACCCAGTACTTC. It translates to CASSLGRTGGAETQYF.

The J gene is TRBJ1-6, the V gene TRBV5-8, with D uncertain. The CDR3 covers 15 residues. The germline V gene encodes CDR1 SGHTS and CDR2 YDEGEE. V lost 0 bases and J lost 10, with 14 bases in between. CDR3 sequence reads: CASSLGPSPLSPLHF. CDR3 DNA: TGTGCCAGCAGCTTGGGCCCCTCCCCCCTATCACCCCTCCACTTT. The entire variable domain, with the rest obtained from reference TRBV5-8 and TRBJ1-6, is as follows: EAGVTQSPTHLIKTRGQQATLRCSPISGHTSVYWYQQALGLGLQFLLWYDEGEERNRGNFPPRFSGRQFPNYSSELNVNALELEDSALYLCASSLGPSPLSPLHFGNGTRLTVT.